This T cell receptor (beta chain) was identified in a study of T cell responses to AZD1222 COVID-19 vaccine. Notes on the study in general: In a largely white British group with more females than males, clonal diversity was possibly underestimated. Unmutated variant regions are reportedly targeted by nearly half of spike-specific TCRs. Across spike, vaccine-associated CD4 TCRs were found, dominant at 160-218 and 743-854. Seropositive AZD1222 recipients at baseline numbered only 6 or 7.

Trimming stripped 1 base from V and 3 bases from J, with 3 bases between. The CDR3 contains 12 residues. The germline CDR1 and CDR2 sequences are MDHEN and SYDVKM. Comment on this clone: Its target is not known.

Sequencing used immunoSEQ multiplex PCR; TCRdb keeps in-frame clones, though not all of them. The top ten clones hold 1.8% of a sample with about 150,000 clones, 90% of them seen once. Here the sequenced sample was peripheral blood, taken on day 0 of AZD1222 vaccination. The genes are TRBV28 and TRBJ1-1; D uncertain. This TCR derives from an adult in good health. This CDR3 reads CASSLLHTEAFF. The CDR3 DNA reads TGTGCCAGCAGTTTATTACACACTGAAGCTTTCTTT.